This paragraph covers one T cell receptor (beta chain) sequence. Its specificity is not known. The data belong to a study of cytomegalovirus exposure and HLA in healthy donors. PCR amplification relied on 60 Vbeta primers (plus 13 Jbeta primers). The data were produced by immunoSEQ multiplex PCR, yet TCRdb's version contains in-frame clones alone and is incomplete. The sample holds 100,000 to 150,000 clones, about 80% seen once. Study conclusions and caveats: Per a later analysis, under 20,000 TCR beta sequences showed association with HLA alleles at 0.05 false discovery rate. Looking again later, the authors saw that most CMV-associated TCR beta chains seemed HLA-restricted.

The CDR3 consists of 13 residues. The V end was cut by 1 base, the J end by 2 bases, with 5 bases between. CDR1 GTSNPN and CDR2 SVGIG come from the germline V gene (reference sequence). The rearrangement uses TRBV30 and TRBJ1-4; D not certain. This receptor was obtained from a man aged 25-45 years in good health and CMV-seropositive. The sequenced material came from PBMCs. The CDR3 reads CAWSGQTNEKLFF. CDR3 nucleotides: TGTGCCTGGAGTGGGCAGACTAATGAAAAACTGTTTTTT.